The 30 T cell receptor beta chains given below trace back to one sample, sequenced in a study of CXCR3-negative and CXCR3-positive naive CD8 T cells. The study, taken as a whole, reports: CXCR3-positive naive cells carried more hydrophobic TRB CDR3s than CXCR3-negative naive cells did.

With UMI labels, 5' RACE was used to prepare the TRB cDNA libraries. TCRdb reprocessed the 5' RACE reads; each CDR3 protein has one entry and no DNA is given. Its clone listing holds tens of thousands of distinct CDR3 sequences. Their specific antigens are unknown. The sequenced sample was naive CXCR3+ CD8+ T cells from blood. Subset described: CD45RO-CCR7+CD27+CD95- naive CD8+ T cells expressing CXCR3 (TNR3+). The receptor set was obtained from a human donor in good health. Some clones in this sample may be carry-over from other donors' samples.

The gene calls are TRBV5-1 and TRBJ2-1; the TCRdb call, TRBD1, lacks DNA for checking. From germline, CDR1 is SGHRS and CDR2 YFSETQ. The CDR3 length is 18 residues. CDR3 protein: CACSLDHRASHPGTEQFF.

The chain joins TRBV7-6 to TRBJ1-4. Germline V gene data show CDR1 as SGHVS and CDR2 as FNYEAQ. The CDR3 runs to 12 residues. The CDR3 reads CASSSESEKLFF.

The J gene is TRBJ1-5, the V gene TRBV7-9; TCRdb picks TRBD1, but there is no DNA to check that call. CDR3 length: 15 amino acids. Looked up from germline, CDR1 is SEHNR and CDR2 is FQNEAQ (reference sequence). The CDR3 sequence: CASSAGQYSNQPQHF.

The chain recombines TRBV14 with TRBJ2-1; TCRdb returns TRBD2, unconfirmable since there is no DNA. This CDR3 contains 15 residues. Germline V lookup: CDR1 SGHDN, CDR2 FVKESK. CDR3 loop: CASSPSGPSYNEQFF.

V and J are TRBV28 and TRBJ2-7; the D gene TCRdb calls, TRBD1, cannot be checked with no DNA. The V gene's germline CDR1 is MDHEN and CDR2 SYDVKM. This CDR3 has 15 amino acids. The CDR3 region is CASSITADSPYEQYF.

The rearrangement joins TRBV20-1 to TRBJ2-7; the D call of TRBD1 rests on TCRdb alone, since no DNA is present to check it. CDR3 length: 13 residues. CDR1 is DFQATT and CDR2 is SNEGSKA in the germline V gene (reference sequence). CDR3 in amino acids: CSVGGDRDYEQYF.

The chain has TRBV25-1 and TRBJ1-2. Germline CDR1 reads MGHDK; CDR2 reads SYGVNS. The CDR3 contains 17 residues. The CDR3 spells CASSEYFAQELGYGYTF.

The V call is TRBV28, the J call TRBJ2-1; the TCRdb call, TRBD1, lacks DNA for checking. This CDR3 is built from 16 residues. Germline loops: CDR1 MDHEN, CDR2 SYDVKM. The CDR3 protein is CASSAASGPGGDEQFF. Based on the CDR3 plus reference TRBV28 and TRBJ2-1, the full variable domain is DVKVTQSSRYLVKRTGEKVFLECVQDMDHENMFWYRQDPGLGLRLIYFSYDVKMKEKGDIPEGYSVSREKKERFSLILESASTNQTSMYLCASSAASGPGGDEQFFGPGTRLTVL.

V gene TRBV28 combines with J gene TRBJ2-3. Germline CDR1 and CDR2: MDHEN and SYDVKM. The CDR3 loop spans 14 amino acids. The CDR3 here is CASSLFAEVVTQYF.

The CDR3 loop is CASSGTGGSYNEQFF. The gene calls are TRBV5-1 and TRBJ2-1. There are 15 residues in the CDR3. Germline V gives CDR1 SGHRS, CDR2 YFSETQ.

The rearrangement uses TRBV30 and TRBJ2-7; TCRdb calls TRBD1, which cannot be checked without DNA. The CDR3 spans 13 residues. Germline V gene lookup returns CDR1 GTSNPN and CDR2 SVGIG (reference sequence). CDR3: CAWTSLRSYEQYF.

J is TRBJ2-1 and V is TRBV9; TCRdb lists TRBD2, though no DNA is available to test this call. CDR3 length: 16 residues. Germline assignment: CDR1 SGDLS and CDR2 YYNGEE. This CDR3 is CASSFHGRGQIDEQFF.

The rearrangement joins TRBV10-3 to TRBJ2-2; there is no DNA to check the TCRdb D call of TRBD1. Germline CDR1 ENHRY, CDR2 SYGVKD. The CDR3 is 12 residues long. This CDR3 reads CAKGQGEGELFF.

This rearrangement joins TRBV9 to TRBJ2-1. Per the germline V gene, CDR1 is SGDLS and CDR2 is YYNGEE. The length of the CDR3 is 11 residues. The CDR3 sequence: CASSVEAEQFF.

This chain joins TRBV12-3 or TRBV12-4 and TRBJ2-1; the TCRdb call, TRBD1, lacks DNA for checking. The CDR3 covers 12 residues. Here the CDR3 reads CASSYPGNEQFF.

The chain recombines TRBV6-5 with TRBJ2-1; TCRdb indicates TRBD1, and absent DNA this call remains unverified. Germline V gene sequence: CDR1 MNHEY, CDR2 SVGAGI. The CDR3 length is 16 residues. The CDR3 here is CASSYSEAAQHNEQFF.

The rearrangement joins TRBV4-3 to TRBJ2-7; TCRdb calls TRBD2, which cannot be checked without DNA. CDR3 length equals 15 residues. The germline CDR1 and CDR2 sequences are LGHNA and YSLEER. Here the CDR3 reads CASSQGPAGTCEQYF.

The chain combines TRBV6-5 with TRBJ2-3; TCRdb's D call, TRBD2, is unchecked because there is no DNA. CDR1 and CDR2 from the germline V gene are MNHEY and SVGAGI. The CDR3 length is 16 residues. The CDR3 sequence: CASSFAAGGPTDTQYF.

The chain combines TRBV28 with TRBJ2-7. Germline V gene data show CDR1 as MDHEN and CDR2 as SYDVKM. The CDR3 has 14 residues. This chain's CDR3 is CASSLVLSSYEQYF.

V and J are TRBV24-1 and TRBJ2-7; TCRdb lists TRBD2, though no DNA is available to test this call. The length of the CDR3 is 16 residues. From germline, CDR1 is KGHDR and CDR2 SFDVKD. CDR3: CATSDLCRGPAYEQYF.

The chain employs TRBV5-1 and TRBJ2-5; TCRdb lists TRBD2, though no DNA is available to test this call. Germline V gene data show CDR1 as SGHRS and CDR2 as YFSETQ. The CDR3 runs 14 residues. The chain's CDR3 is CASRERRQAGTQYF.

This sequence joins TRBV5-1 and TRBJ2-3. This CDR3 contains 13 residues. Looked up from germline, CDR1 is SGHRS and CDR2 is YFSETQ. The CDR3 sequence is CASRTAGTDTQYF.

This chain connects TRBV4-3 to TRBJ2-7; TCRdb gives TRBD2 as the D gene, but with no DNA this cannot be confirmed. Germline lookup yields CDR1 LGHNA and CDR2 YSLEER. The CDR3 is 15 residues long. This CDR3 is CASSQSRALSDEQYF.

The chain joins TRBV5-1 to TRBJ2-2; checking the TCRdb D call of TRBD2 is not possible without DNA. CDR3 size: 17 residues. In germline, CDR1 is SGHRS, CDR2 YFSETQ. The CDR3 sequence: CASSLGTSASGTGELFF.

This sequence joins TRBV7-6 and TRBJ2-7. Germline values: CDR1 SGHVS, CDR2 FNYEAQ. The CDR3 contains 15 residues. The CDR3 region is CASSLEPTDAYEQYF.

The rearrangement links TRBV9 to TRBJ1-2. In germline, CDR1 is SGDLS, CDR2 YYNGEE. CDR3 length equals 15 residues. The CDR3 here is CASSASPREDYGYTF.

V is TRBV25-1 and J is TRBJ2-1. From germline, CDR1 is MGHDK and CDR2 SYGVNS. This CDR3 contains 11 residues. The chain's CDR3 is CASSEDYEQFF.

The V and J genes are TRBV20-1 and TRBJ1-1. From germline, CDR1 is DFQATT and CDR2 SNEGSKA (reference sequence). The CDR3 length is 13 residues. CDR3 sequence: CSAKGRGRTEAFF.

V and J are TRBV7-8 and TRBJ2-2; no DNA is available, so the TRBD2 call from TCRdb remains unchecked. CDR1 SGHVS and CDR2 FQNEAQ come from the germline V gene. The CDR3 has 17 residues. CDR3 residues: CASSLGRLAAYTGELFF.

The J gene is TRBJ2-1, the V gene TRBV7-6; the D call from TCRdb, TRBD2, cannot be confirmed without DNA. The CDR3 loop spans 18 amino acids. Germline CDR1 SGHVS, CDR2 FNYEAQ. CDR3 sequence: CASSPLVAGGSSYNEQFF.